What follows are 20 T cell receptor beta chains derived from one specimen sequenced in a study of response to subunit inactivated influenza vaccine. Each CDR3 protein gets one entry after TCRdb re-called the RT-PCR reads with MiXCR. The sample has hundreds of thousands of distinct CDR3 sequences, 20% to 25% seen once; the top ten hold 10%. The sequenced sample was PBMCs from blood, obtained approximately 20 months after vaccination. The receptors originated from a man between 45 and 75 years old who received an inactivated influenza vaccine.

This clonotype was detected only a few times. The chain is built from TRBV4-3 and TRBJ1-1; D remains unclear. V was cut by 0 bases and J by 3 bases, with 11 bases left in between. Looked up from germline, CDR1 is LGHNA and CDR2 is YSLEER. The CDR3 extends over 15 amino acids. Here the CDR3 DNA reads TGCGCCAGCAGCCAAGATGCCATTGCTTACACTGAAGCTTTCTTT. Amino acid sequence: CASSQDAIAYTEAFF.

The chain recombines TRBV28 with TRBJ2-7; D uncertain. V shed 8 bases and J shed 0 bases, with 17 bases lying between them. Germline CDR1 reads MDHEN; CDR2 reads SYDVKM. The CDR3 is 15 residues long. The CDR3 is CASSKGGSNSYEQYF. The CDR3 DNA follows: TGTGCCAGCTCTAAGGGTGGGTCGAACTCCTACGAGCAGTACTTC.

The genes are TRBV15 and TRBJ2-1; 13 nucleotides agree with TRBD2. V was pared by 10 bases and J by 9 bases, with 6 bases of the junction left unmatched. The germline V gene encodes CDR1 LNHNV and CDR2 YYDKDF (reference sequence). The CDR3 loop spans 13 amino acids. CDR3 residues: CAIRLAGGIEQFF. The CDR3, as DNA: TGTGCCATCCGACTAGCGGGGGGTATTGAGCAGTTCTTC.

This sequence joins TRBV21-1 and TRBJ2-2; TRBD2 was called by the table and not checked on the DNA. TRBV21-1 is marked as a pseudogene. The CDR3 loop spans 17 amino acids. The CDR3 here is CASSHPGLAGNTGELFF. The CDR3 DNA is TGTGCCAGCAGCCACCCGGGACTAGCGGGGAACACCGGGGAGCTGTTTTTT.

The CDR3 DNA follows: TGTGCCAGCAGTTACATCACCGGGACAGGAGGGACTGAAGCTTTCTTT. The encoded protein is CASSYITGTGGTEAFF. The genes are TRBV6-5 and TRBJ1-1; 8 nucleotides align to TRBD1. Losses at the gene ends were 2 bases for V and 5 bases for J; bases not matched to a gene: 10. Germline CDR1 and CDR2: MNHEY and SVGAGI. The CDR3 spans 16 residues.

This clonotype has at least ten counts. CDR3 protein: CASSLGRSSYNEQFF. The CDR3 nucleotides read TGTGCCAGCAGCTTGGGGCGGAGCTCCTACAATGAGCAGTTCTTC. The V and J genes are TRBV28 and TRBJ2-1; D perhaps matches TRBD1 (5 bases). Trimming removed 6 bases at V and 0 bases at J, with 12 bases between. Germline V gene lookup returns CDR1 MDHEN and CDR2 SYDVKM. The CDR3 is 15 amino acids.

The chain combines TRBV11-1 with TRBJ2-2; TRBD2 aligns across 11 bases. Per germline, CDR1 SGHAT and CDR2 FQDESV (reference sequence). V was pared by 5 bases and J by 4 bases, with 15 bases of the junction left unmatched. The CDR3 sequence is 19 residues long. CDR3 amino acids: CASSRRGLAGGLFTGELFF. The CDR3 DNA reads as TGTGCCAGCAGCCGTCGCGGATTAGCGGGAGGGCTGTTCACCGGGGAGCTGTTTTTT.

This chain uses TRBV12-3 or TRBV12-4 with TRBJ2-3; 9 bases line up with TRBD1. J was trimmed by 5 bases and V by 5 bases; bases with no gene match: 8. CDR3 length: 15 residues. The CDR3 loop reads CASSNPGTGRDTQYF. CDR3 sequence (DNA): TGTGCCAGCAGTAACCCCGGGACAGGGAGAGATACGCAGTATTTT.

There are many counts of this clonotype. The chain is built from TRBV5-1 and TRBJ1-2; possible D gene TRBD1, 6 bases. This CDR3 region has 15 residues. Germline V lookup: CDR1 SGHRS, CDR2 YFSETQ. V was shortened by 5 bases and J by 4 bases, with 18 bases between the two germline ends. The CDR3 region is CASRRTGNTAYGYTF. The CDR3 DNA follows: TGCGCCAGCAGACGAACAGGGAACACCGCCTATGGCTACACCTTC.

The J gene is TRBJ2-7, the V gene TRBV5-1; the match to TRBD1 covers 9 bases. This CDR3 has 13 residues. CDR1 and CDR2 from the germline V gene are SGHRS and YFSETQ. The V and J ends lost 4 bases and 3 bases, in that order; junction bases with no gene match: 2. In DNA form, the CDR3 reads TGCGCCAGCAGCCAGACAGGGGGCTACGAGCAGTACTTC. Its translation is CASSQTGGYEQYF.

In its sample, this clonotype was seen a few times. The gene calls are TRBV4-1 and TRBJ1-6, with a possible D match to TRBD1 (6 bases). The CDR3 consists of 18 residues. The germline V and J ends were trimmed by 4 bases and 9 bases, with 25 bases remaining between them. Germline V lookup: CDR1 MGHRA, CDR2 YSYEKL. CDR3 coding DNA: TGCGCCAGCAGCCGAGAAATCCGGGACAAGCGGACGGGTTCACCCCTCCACTTT. Translating gives CASSREIRDKRTGSPLHF.

The table lists this clonotype with a few counts. The CDR3, as DNA: TGCGCCAGCAGCTTGGGGGCCGGCCCGACTGAAGCTTTCTTT. It specifies CASSLGAGPTEAFF. The chain carries TRBV5-1 and TRBJ1-1; D uncertain. This CDR3 spans 14 amino acids. Germline V lookup: CDR1 SGHRS, CDR2 YFSETQ. V was trimmed by 0 bases and J by 5 bases, leaving 11 bases between them. Using reference TRBV5-1 and TRBJ1-1 for the parts outside the CDR3, the full variable domain is KAGVTQTPRYLIKTRGQQVTLSCSPISGHRSVSWYQQTPGQGLQFLFEYFSETQRNKGNFPGRFSGRQFSNSRSEMNVSTLELGDSALYLCASSLGAGPTEAFFGQGTRLTVV.

This clonotype has only a few counts. The V and J genes are TRBV12-3 or TRBV12-4 and TRBJ2-1, with 8 bases aligning to TRBD2. The CDR3 runs to 16 residues. V lost 7 bases and J lost 6; bases outside the gene matches: 14. CDR3 DNA: TGTGCCAGCACCCAAACGGCGGGGGGCCAGGTCAATGAGCAGTTCTTC. Translation: CASTQTAGGQVNEQFF.

The V call is TRBV2, the J call TRBJ1-2; 8 positions match TRBD1. CDR3 size: 15 residues. Per the germline V gene, CDR1 is SNHLY and CDR2 is FYNNEI. Trimming cost V 4 bases and J 7 bases; bases outside gene matches: 11. The CDR3 DNA reads TGTGCCAGCAGTGCTGTCCAGGGGGCAGCATTTGGCTACACCTTC. This encodes CASSAVQGAAFGYTF.

V gene TRBV21-1 combines with J gene TRBJ1-1. TRBV21-1 represents a pseudogene. The CDR3 spans 16 residues. CDR3 in DNA: TGTGCCAGCAGCATTCCCGGGCCCTCGGATCGCACTGAAGCTTTCTTT. It translates to CASSIPGPSDRTEAFF.

V is TRBV4-3 and J is TRBJ2-5; the D is unclear. Germline V gene lookup returns CDR1 LGHNA and CDR2 YSLEER. This CDR3 region has 16 residues. V was trimmed by 1 base and J by 2 bases, leaving 14 bases between them. The CDR3, as DNA: TGCGCCAGCAGCCAAGTCCCCGGACGGAAGCAAGAGACCCAGTACTTC. Encoded protein: CASSQVPGRKQETQYF.

The rearrangement joins TRBV7-2 to TRBJ2-7; tentative D call: TRBD1 (5 bases). V lost 1 base and J lost 3, with 13 bases in between. Germline assignment: CDR1 SGHTA and CDR2 FQGNSA. This CDR3 region has 15 residues. This chain's CDR3 is CASSLEFGQGYEQYF. The CDR3 DNA follows: TGTGCCAGCAGCTTAGAGTTTGGGCAGGGCTACGAGCAGTACTTC.

A few counts support this clonotype. The gene calls are TRBV5-1 and TRBJ2-1, with 8 bases aligning to TRBD2. The junction had 0 bases not matched to a gene; V was cut back by 2 bases and J by 2 bases. The CDR3 loop spans 14 amino acids. Looked up from germline, CDR1 is SGHRS and CDR2 is YFSETQ. In DNA form, the CDR3 reads TGCGCCAGCAGCTTCGGGGGGGCCTACAATGAGCAGTTCTTC. Translated, it gives CASSFGGAYNEQFF.

The V call is TRBV12-3 or TRBV12-4, the J call TRBJ2-5; the D gene is possibly TRBD1 (5 bases). Trimming took 3 bases from V and 6 from J, leaving 14 bases between them. This CDR3 contains 14 residues. CDR3 region: CASSFGQGPKTQYF. CDR3 coding DNA: TGTGCCAGCAGTTTTGGGCAGGGCCCCAAGACCCAGTACTTC.

The chain is built from TRBV12-5 and TRBJ2-4; D might be TRBD1 or TRBD2, each matching 6 bases. Germline values: CDR1 LGHNT, CDR2 FRNRAP. V lost 0 bases and J lost 5, with 14 bases in between. CDR3 size: 16 residues. Here the CDR3 reads CASGLVQGGPQNIQYF. The CDR3 nucleotides are TGTGCTAGTGGTTTGGTACAGGGAGGCCCTCAAAACATTCAGTACTTC.